Listed below are T cell receptor beta chains from one sample, sequenced in a study of beta chain features in type 1 diabetes. Assay: immunoSEQ multiplex PCR; the TCRdb copy retains only in-frame clones and omits some. This table holds fewer than 900,000 clones, roughly a sixth found once. Sequenced input: naive CD4+ T cells from blood. The receptors originated from a young woman in good health. Each CDR3 is given with its conserved first and last residue. The order of the fields is J gene, V gene, clone size, D gene, CDR3 protein, CDR3 DNA. D genes are given only for firm matches. Rows give clone size only sometimes, using once, few, many, or a class for an expanded clone.

TRBJ2-7	TRBV4-3	few	TRBD2	CASSQGPSGRIYEQYF	TGCGCCAGCAGCCAAGGGCCCAGCGGGAGGATCTACGAGCAGTACTTC
TRBJ2-1	TRBV9	-	-	CASSVGTPSYNEQFF	TGTGCCAGCAGCGTGGGGACTCCCTCCTACAATGAGCAGTTCTTC
TRBJ2-5	TRBV7-8	-	TRBD2	CASSLKLAGVLETQYF	TGTGCCAGCAGCTTAAAACTAGCGGGAGTCTTGGAGACCCAGTACTTC
TRBJ2-1	TRBV19	-	TRBD2	CASSKGLVSSVQFF	TGTGCCAGTAGTAAAGGACTAGTCAGTTCGGTGCAGTTCTTC
TRBJ2-6	TRBV27	-	TRBD2	CASSLREAGWGSGANVLTF	TGTGCCAGCAGTTTACGGGAAGCGGGATGGGGCTCTGGGGCCAACGTCCTGACTTTC
TRBJ2-1	TRBV10-3	-	TRBD1	CAIRDSVDNEQFF	TGTGCCATCCGGGACAGTGTGGACAATGAGCAGTTCTTC
TRBJ2-7	TRBV6-5	few	TRBD1	CASSPGTGIYEQYF	TGTGCCAGCAGCCCGGGGACAGGAATCTACGAGCAGTACTTC
TRBJ1-5	TRBV6-5	-	TRBD1	CASSYRDRGQPQHF	TGTGCCAGCAGTTACCGGGACAGGGGACAGCCCCAGCATTTT
TRBJ1-1	TRBV7-9	few	-	CASSLVQENTEAFF	TGTGCCAGCAGCTTAGTACAGGAGAACACTGAAGCTTTCTTT
TRBJ2-5	TRBV7-9	-	-	CASSLQGLQETQYF	TGTGCCAGCAGCTTGCAGGGCCTACAAGAGACCCAGTACTTC
TRBJ1-4	TRBV7-9	few	-	CASSERQNEKLFF	TGTGCCAGCAGCGAGCGGCAGAATGAAAAACTGTTTTTT
TRBJ2-5	TRBV7-2	-	TRBD1	CASSSGQVIQGETQYF	TGTGCCAGCAGCTCGGGACAGGTTATTCAAGGGGAGACCCAGTACTTC
TRBJ2-1	TRBV28	few	TRBD2	CASSSQTSGGTYNEQFF	TGTGCCAGCAGTTCCCAGACTAGCGGAGGGACTTACAATGAGCAGTTCTTC
TRBJ2-7	TRBV7-2	-	TRBD2	CASSTTSEISYEQYF	TGTGCCAGCAGCACGACTAGCGAGATCTCCTACGAGCAGTACTTC
TRBJ2-3	TRBV5-1	-	TRBD2	CASSSGLLAGGADTQYF	TGCGCCAGCAGTTCGGGTCTACTAGCGGGAGGTGCAGATACGCAGTATTTT
TRBJ1-5	TRBV19	few	-	CASMSVWQANQPQHF	TGTGCCAGTATGTCCGTTTGGCAGGCCAATCAGCCCCAGCATTTT
TRBJ2-1	TRBV21-1	many	-	CASSKARDYIPEQFF	TGTGCCAGCAGCAAAGCGCGGGACTATATCCCTGAGCAGTTCTTC
TRBJ2-5	TRBV11-2	few	-	CASSLEVTQYF	TGTGCCAGCAGCTTAGAGGTGACCCAGTACTTC
TRBJ2-3	TRBV7-2	once	-	CASSRFRVGSADTQYF	TGTGCCAGCAGTCGATTCAGGGTGGGATCGGCAGATACGCAGTATTTT
TRBJ2-5	TRBV7-2	few	-	CASSFGVLSETQYF	TGTGCCAGCAGCTTCGGCGTCTTAAGTGAGACCCAGTACTTC
TRBJ2-5	TRBV7-2	few	TRBD2	CASSPQRDFGGETQYF	TGTGCCAGCAGCCCCCAGCGGGACTTCGGAGGGGAGACCCAGTACTTC
TRBJ1-4	TRBV11-2	-	TRBD1	CASSRPGQGHEKLFF	TGTGCCAGCAGCAGACCGGGACAGGGTCATGAAAAACTGTTTTTT
TRBJ2-1	TRBV29-1	-	-	CSVPGHSYNEQFF	TGCAGCGTACCGGGACACTCCTACAATGAGCAGTTCTTC
TRBJ2-1	TRBV18	-	-	CASSPVVISYNEQFF	TGTGCCAGCTCCCCAGTAGTCATCTCCTACAATGAGCAGTTCTTC
TRBJ2-1	TRBV2	-	TRBD2	CASLASGFLFSYNEQFF	TGTGCCAGCTTAGCTAGCGGGTTTCTATTCTCCTACAATGAGCAGTTCTTC
TRBJ2-1	TRBV5-4	-	-	CASSLTRGSPGNEQFF	TGTGCCAGCAGCCTCACCCGGGGGAGTCCAGGCAATGAGCAGTTCTTC
TRBJ2-7	TRBV2	-	-	CASSGPIYEQYF	TGTGCCAGCAGTGGACCCATCTACGAGCAGTACTTC
TRBJ2-3	TRBV9	-	-	CASSVDGPHTDTQYF	TGTGCCAGCAGCGTAGACGGACCCCACACAGATACGCAGTATTTT
TRBJ2-2	TRBV7-9	-	-	CASSPSAHRATGELFF	TGTGCCAGCAGCCCATCCGCACATAGGGCCACCGGGGAGCTGTTTTTT
TRBJ2-1	TRBV7-6	-	-	CASSLAGASFYNEQFF	TGTGCCAGCAGCTTAGCGGGGGCAAGCTTTTACAATGAGCAGTTCTTC
TRBJ2-1	TRBV5-1	few	TRBD2	CASSLDGGSFNEQFF	TGCGCCAGCAGCCTGGACGGCGGGAGTTTTAATGAGCAGTTCTTC
TRBJ2-5	TRBV7-2	few	-	CASSLGLGTWQETQYF	TGTGCCAGCAGCTTAGGTCTCGGGACATGGCAAGAGACCCAGTACTTC
TRBJ1-3	TRBV7-9	few	-	CASSAQAGNTIYF	TGTGCCAGCAGCGCACAAGCGGGAAACACCATATATTTT
TRBJ2-4	TRBV11-1	-	TRBD1	CASSRRGRGENIQYF	TGTGCCAGCAGCAGAAGGGGGCGCGGAGAAAACATTCAGTACTTC
TRBJ1-2	TRBV28	-	-	CASSLQGGGYTF	TGTGCCAGCAGTTTACAGGGCGGTGGCTACACCTTC
TRBJ1-1	TRBV28	-	-	CASSSPGTRMNTEAFF	TGTGCCAGCAGTTCCCCCGGGACAAGGATGAACACTGAAGCTTTCTTT
TRBJ2-3	TRBV20-1	-	-	CSADKEDTQYF	TGCAGTGCCGACAAAGAGGATACGCAGTATTTT
TRBJ2-2	TRBV27	-	TRBD2	CASSLAGGITGELFF	TGTGCCAGCAGTTTAGCGGGAGGGATAACCGGGGAGCTGTTTTTT
TRBJ2-6	TRBV7-2	-	TRBD1	CASSQTGSSGANVLTF	TGTGCCAGCAGCCAGACAGGGTCCTCTGGGGCCAACGTCCTGACTTTC
TRBJ2-7	TRBV28	few	TRBD1	CASSLRTLDRVLRYEQYF	TGTGCCAGCAGTTTACGAACCCTTGACAGGGTCCTTCGCTACGAGCAGTACTTC
TRBJ2-2	TRBV9	few	-	CASSTTPNTGELFF	TGTGCCAGCAGCACGACACCGAACACCGGGGAGCTGTTTTTT
TRBJ2-5	TRBV6-6	few	-	CASSSSGGRVTQYF	TGTGCCAGCAGTTCCTCGGGTGGACGGGTGACCCAGTACTTC
TRBJ2-2	TRBV28	few	-	CASSLKPGYTGELFF	TGTGCCAGCAGTCTTAAACCGGGGTACACCGGGGAGCTGTTTTTT
TRBJ2-7	TRBV15	few	-	CATSRAQGVRYF	TGTGCCACCAGCAGAGCCCAGGGTGTGCGTTACTTC
TRBJ1-4	TRBV18	-	-	CASSPLGTFNEKLFF	TGTGCCAGCTCACCACTCGGGACTTTTAATGAAAAACTGTTTTTT
TRBJ2-5	TRBV28	-	-	CASSRTGRGETQYF	TGTGCCAGCAGCCGAACTGGCCGTGGGGAGACCCAGTACTTC
TRBJ2-1	TRBV20-1	-	-	CSADSYNEQFF	TGCAGTGCTGATAGCTACAATGAGCAGTTCTTC
TRBJ2-7	TRBV2	-	-	CASNPSTVAYEQYF	TGTGCCAGCAATCCCTCCACAGTGGCCTACGAGCAGTACTTC